This TCR beta chain originates from a study of early T cells in non-severe SARS-CoV-2 infection. Study as a whole: Chains were not paired, and sequencing was done on bulk RNA from unsorted whole blood.

Unique molecular identifiers were affixed to single, distinct cDNA molecules. One entry per CDR3 protein results from TCRdb running MiXCR on the 5' RACE reads. The sample lists over 90,000 distinct CDR3 sequences; roughly 14% were seen once. This CDR3 spans 16 amino acids. Per germline, CDR1 SGHTA and CDR2 FQGNSA. Germline trimming cut 5 bases from V and 9 bases from J; bases unmatched to any gene: 16. This chain uses TRBV7-2 with TRBJ2-5, with 9 bases aligning to TRBD2. Sequenced sample: whole blood. This receptor was identified in an adult who was a healthcare worker with PCR-confirmed SARS-CoV-2 infection or an uninfected control (not recorded which). The DNA of the CDR3 is TGTGCCAGCAGCATGACCTCCCTAGCGGGACTTGGGTCCCAGTACTTC. It codes for CASSMTSLAGLGSQYF. Combining the CDR3 with reference TRBV7-2 and TRBJ2-5 gives the whole variable domain GAGVSQSPSNKVTEKGKDVELRCDPISGHTALYWYRQSLGQGLEFLIYFQGNSAPDKSGLPSDRFSAERTGGSVSTLTIQRTQQEDSAVYLCASSMTSLAGLGSQYFGPGTRLLVL.